The 7 T cell receptor beta chains reported below all come from one sample, sequenced in a study of cytomegalovirus exposure and HLA in healthy donors. Clones were sequenced by immunoSEQ multiplex PCR, and TCRdb holds only the in-frame ones, with some missing. The data hold 150,000 or so clones, with roughly 86% observed a single time. Sample: PBMCs. These receptors came from a human donor in good health.

The sample holds one count of this clone. The V gene is TRBV5-6, the J gene TRBJ1-1; possible D gene TRBD1, 6 bases. Trimming took 5 bases from V and 3 from J, leaving 8 bases between them. CDR3 length equals 12 residues. The germline gives CDR1 SGHDT, CDR2 YYEEEE. CDR3 in amino acids: CASSQGYTEAFF. For the CDR3, the DNA is TGTGCCAGCAGTCAGGGGTACACTGAAGCTTTCTTT.

The chain joins TRBV18 to TRBJ1-5, with TRBD1 identical over 7 bases. This CDR3 spans 15 amino acids. CDR1 is KGHSH and CDR2 is LQKENI in the germline V gene. Trimming removed 2 bases from V and 3 bases from J; junction bases left unmatched: 4. CDR3 protein: CASSPEGQLNQPQHF. The CDR3 coding sequence is TGTGCCAGCTCACCAGAGGGACAGCTCAATCAGCCCCAGCATTTT.

This chain joins TRBV2 and TRBJ2-5; 13 bases line up with TRBD2. Germline V CDR1 and CDR2: SNHLY, FYNNEI. With V trimmed by 6 bases and J by 7 bases, 14 bases remained unmatched. CDR3 length equals 17 residues. CDR3 bases: TGTGCCAGCAGGCCCGGGACTAGCGGGACCGAGGTGGGGACCCAGTACTTC. As protein: CASRPGTSGTEVGTQYF.

This clone was picked up a small number of times. This rearrangement joins TRBV5-4 to TRBJ1-2; 9 bases match TRBD1. There are 14 residues in the CDR3. Looked up from germline, CDR1 is SGHNT and CDR2 is YYREEE (reference sequence). V was clipped by 4 bases and J by 8 bases; unmatched bases: 9. The CDR3 sequence: CASSPDRGGIGYTF. In DNA form, the CDR3 reads TGTGCCAGCAGCCCGGACAGGGGAGGCATCGGCTACACCTTC.

The V and J genes are TRBV6-5 and TRBJ1-4; 8 bases line up with TRBD1. Germline V gene sequence: CDR1 MNHEY, CDR2 SVGAGI. This CDR3 is 14 amino acids long. Trimming took 6 bases from V and 10 from J; bases not matched to a gene: 10. The DNA of the CDR3 is TGTGCCAGCAGCCGTCCTGCCCAGGGGGCAAAACTGTTTTTT. Translating gives CASSRPAQGAKLFF.

The rearrangement joins TRBV6-5 to TRBJ2-7, with TRBD1 as a possible D gene (6 bases). Germline assignment: CDR1 MNHEY and CDR2 SVGAGI. Trimming cost V 5 bases and J 4 bases, with 12 bases left between them. This CDR3 is 13 amino acids long. The CDR3 coding sequence is TGTGCCAGCAGTGTCGGACAGCAATACGAGCAGTACTTC. Translated: CASSVGQQYEQYF.

This clone has only a few counts. J is TRBJ2-7 and V is TRBV5-1; maybe TRBD1 (6 bases). The CDR3 is 14 residues long. V was pared by 1 base and J by 2 bases, with 10 bases between. Germline CDR1 reads SGHRS; CDR2 reads YFSETQ. The DNA for the CDR3 is TGCGCCAGCAGCTTGCGGCCAGGGGCCTACGAGCAGTACTTC. This gives the protein CASSLRPGAYEQYF.